The 14 T cell receptor beta chains below were found in one sample sequenced in a study of immune heterogeneity within non-small cell lung tumors. Bulk tumor genomic DNA, around 580 ng per sample, was used as template. Spaced far apart, several biopsies were taken from each primary tumor during surgery. Curative operations were performed on patients who had untreated, newly diagnosed non-small cell lung cancer. Multiplex PCR amplified the TCR beta CDR3 region. Its first round ran for approximately 10 cycles with 32 V and 13 J primers. Each CDR3 protein gets one entry after TCRdb re-called the multiplex PCR reads with MiXCR. The sample contains 9,000 to 13,000 distinct CDR3 sequences, 25% to 30% of which appear only once. Sample: lung tumor tissue. All receptors derive from a man aged 45-60 years with non-small cell lung cancer.

This clonotype was seen ten or more times. The chain combines TRBV19 with TRBJ2-7, with D possibly TRBD2 on 5 matching bases. The CDR3 is 15 amino acids. V was cut by 0 bases and J by 2 bases, with 11 bases left in between. The germline V gene encodes CDR1 LNHDA and CDR2 SQIVND (reference sequence). The CDR3 loop is CASSIDREGPYEQYF. The CDR3 DNA sequence: TGTGCCAGTAGTATAGATCGGGAAGGGCCCTACGAGCAGTACTTC.

This clonotype was observed at least ten times. The chain joins TRBV25-1 to TRBJ2-1; 7 bases map to TRBD2. The CDR3 has 13 residues. V was clipped by 10 bases and J by 4 bases; unmatched bases: 7. The V gene's germline CDR1 is MGHDK and CDR2 SYGVNS. This CDR3 reads CATQLAPYNEQFF. The CDR3 coding sequence is TGTGCCACCCAACTAGCGCCTTACAATGAGCAGTTCTTC.

At least ten counts were recorded for this clonotype. The V call is TRBV28, the J call TRBJ1-1; D might be TRBD1 (5 bases). This CDR3 spans 14 amino acids. Trimming left V 6 bases short and J 6 bases short, with 17 bases between. Germline loops: CDR1 MDHEN, CDR2 SYDVKM. In DNA form, the CDR3 reads TGTGCCAGCAGAGGTTGGGGGGGATCGTCTGAAGCTTTCTTT. The encoded protein is CASRGWGGSSEAFF.

Regarding this clonotype: A much larger clone lies a single base off, so this may be a read error. This rearrangement joins TRBV20-1 to TRBJ2-7; possible D gene TRBD2, 5 bases. Germline V lookup: CDR1 DFQATT, CDR2 SNEGSKA (reference sequence). V lost 0 bases and J 2 bases, leaving 11 bases between the germline ends. The CDR3 extends over 14 amino acids. This CDR3 reads CSAREVGLTYEQYF. The CDR3 coding sequence is TGCAGTGCTAGAGAGGTCGGACTTACCTACGAGCAGTACTTC.

This clonotype was picked up many times. V usage is TRBV28 and J usage is TRBJ1-2, with unresolved D. Deletions cut 10 bases from V and 4 bases from J, with 10 bases between. Germline assignment: CDR1 MDHEN and CDR2 SYDVKM. This CDR3 spans 11 amino acids. This CDR3 reads CATQGLYGYTF. CDR3 coding DNA: TGTGCCACCCAAGGTCTCTATGGCTACACCTTC.

Only a few counts were recorded for this clonotype. This sequence joins TRBV7-9 and TRBJ2-1, with 14 bases lining up with TRBD2. The trim removed 1 base at V and 9 bases at J, leaving 14 bases unmatched. The CDR3 loop spans 19 amino acids. CDR1 and CDR2 from the germline V gene are SEHNR and FQNEAQ (reference sequence). The CDR3 nucleotides read TGTGCCAGCAGCTTAGGGGCGGGACTAGCGGGAGTCGAGTTGGGTGAGCAGTTCTTC. Residues: CASSLGAGLAGVELGEQFF.

About this clonotype: This may come from a read error, since a much larger clone is one base off. The chain couples TRBV5-1 to TRBJ2-1, with D maybe TRBD1 (6 bases). The CDR3 is made up of 15 amino acids. Per the germline V gene, CDR1 is SGHRS and CDR2 is YFSETQ. CDR3 nucleotides: TGCGCCAGCAGCTTGGCGGCAGGGGAAAGGAATGCGCAGTTCTTC. It encodes CASSLAAGERNAQFF.

This clonotype was picked up many times. J is TRBJ2-7 and V is TRBV14, with D perhaps matching TRBD1 or TRBD2 (5 bases each). The V end was cut by 1 base, the J end by 0 bases, with 13 bases between. The germline gives CDR1 SGHDN, CDR2 FVKESK. This CDR3 contains 16 residues. The CDR3 region is CASSQGIRESSYEQYF. The CDR3 bases are TGTGCCAGCAGCCAAGGCATCAGGGAGAGCTCCTACGAGCAGTACTTC.

The chain carries TRBV5-1 and TRBJ1-1; D is unresolved. Germline CDR1 is SGHRS and CDR2 is YFSETQ. The germline V and J ends were trimmed by 0 bases and 1 base, with 4 bases remaining between them. The CDR3 extends over 13 amino acids. The CDR3: CASSLAENTEAFF. CDR3 in DNA: TGCGCCAGCAGCTTGGCCGAGAACACTGAAGCTTTCTTT.

This clonotype is medium-sized (0.01 to 0.1%) in the sample. The chain uses TRBV10-3 and TRBJ1-5; D possibly corresponds to TRBD1 (5 bases). Germline V CDR1 and CDR2: ENHRY, SYGVKD. This CDR3 contains 17 residues. Deletions cut 4 bases from V and 0 bases from J, with 16 bases between. DNA for the CDR3: TGTGCCATCAGTGCGAAAGGGACTGCAGATAGCAATCAGCCCCAGCATTTT. This encodes CAISAKGTADSNQPQHF.

In its sample, this clonotype was seen once. Sequence at one end of the junction differs from germline and may be a read error. This chain links TRBV5-6 with TRBJ2-5, with 7 positions matching TRBD2. Germline V gene lookup returns CDR1 SGHDT and CDR2 YYEEEE. The CDR3 consists of 13 residues. CDR3 sequence: CASSLAGGETKYF. In nucleotides, the CDR3 is TGTGCCAGCAGCTTGGCGGGGGGAGAGACCAAGTACTTC.

This clonotype is medium-sized in the sample. The chain links TRBV28 to TRBJ2-1, with 9 positions matching TRBD2. V lost 8 bases, J lost 2 bases, and 7 bases stayed unmatched. The germline V gene has CDR1 MDHEN and CDR2 SYDVKM. The CDR3 covers 15 residues. In nucleotides, the CDR3 is TGTGCCAGCCAAGTGGCTAGCGGGACCTACAATGAGCAGTTCTTC. This sequence encodes CASQVASGTYNEQFF.

This clonotype was seen only a few times. The chain recombines TRBV20-1 with TRBJ1-2; D is unresolved. Trimming left V 3 bases short and J 8 bases short, with 10 bases between. The CDR3 spans 11 residues. Germline V lookup: CDR1 DFQATT, CDR2 SNEGSKA (reference sequence). For the CDR3, the DNA is TGCAGTGCTAGGGACTTACTGGGCTACACCTTC. Amino acid sequence: CSARDLLGYTF.

A word on this clonotype: Since the CDR3 does not end with the conserved phenylalanine or tryptophan, this likely comes from a read error. This chain joins TRBV6-1 and TRBJ1-1; maybe TRBD1 (5 bases). This CDR3 contains 12 residues. V gave up 8 bases and J gave up 8 bases, with 15 bases separating them. CDR1 MNHNS and CDR2 SASEGT come from the germline V gene. CDR3 sequence (DNA): TGTGCCAGCTGGGGGGGGGTAGGGGAAGCTTTCCTT. It specifies CASWGGVGEAFL.